This T cell receptor beta chain was identified during a study of CD8+CD57+ T cells in acquired aplastic anemia. Genomic DNA, serving as template, underwent TCR beta VDJ and CDR3 profiling. Via MiXCR, TCRdb re-called the reads, giving one row per CDR3 protein. In the table there are around 140,000 distinct CDR3 sequences, 41% of which are singletons. Per the germline V gene, CDR1 is MGHDK and CDR2 is SYGVNS. V was clipped by 1 base and J by 5 bases; unmatched bases: 9. The CDR3 contains 18 residues. The specimen sequenced was sorted CD4+, CD8+, or CD8+CD57+ T cells (not recorded which) from PBMCs. The rearrangement links TRBV25-1 to TRBJ2-7; 15 bases are a match to TRBD2. The TCR was taken from a human donor in good health, serving as a control. This CDR3 reads CASSEFRRTSGGADEQYF. CDR3 nucleotides: TGTGCCAGCAGTGAATTTCGCAGGACTAGCGGGGGGGCCGACGAGCAGTACTTC.